Each of the 31 T cell receptor beta chains below was sequenced from the same sample in a study of identifying expanded T cells in peripheral blood. The protocol was immunoSEQ multiplex PCR, while the TCRdb copy is restricted to in-frame clones and leaves out a portion. The table lists approximately 79,000 clones, under 90% of them singletons. The sequenced sample was blood. These receptors originate from a person aged 18 to 70 in good health.

The chain couples TRBV7-2 to TRBJ2-7; 10 bases fit TRBD2. The V segment lost 6 bases and the J segment 5 bases; nucleotides outside the gene matches: 7. The CDR3 is 14 amino acids. The germline CDR1 and CDR2 sequences are SGHTA and FQGNSA. This chain's CDR3 is CASSLAGVPHEQYF. CDR3 in DNA: TGTGCCAGCAGTCTAGCGGGAGTTCCCCACGAGCAGTACTTC.

The rearrangement joins TRBV10-3 to TRBJ2-1, with 9 bases lining up with TRBD1. V lost 4 bases to trimming and J lost 1 base; unmatched junction nucleotides: 2. Germline CDR1 is ENHRY and CDR2 is SYGVKD. The CDR3 covers 15 residues. The CDR3 DNA sequence: TGTGCCATCAGTGGGGGGACAGGGTCCTACAATGAGCAGTTCTTC. Its translation is CAISGGTGSYNEQFF.

The V call is TRBV9, the J call TRBJ1-1; D is unresolved. The CDR3 has 14 residues. Trimming pared 3 bases from V and 0 bases from J, leaving 9 bases between. Germline V CDR1 and CDR2: SGDLS, YYNGEE. Here the CDR3 reads CASSGGRMNTEAFF. The CDR3 DNA follows: TGTGCCAGCAGCGGAGGACGCATGAACACTGAAGCTTTCTTT.

This rearrangement joins TRBV18 to TRBJ2-1; 9 bases line up with TRBD2. This CDR3 is built from 13 residues. From germline, CDR1 is KGHSH and CDR2 LQKENI. V lost 8 bases, J lost 7 bases, and 6 bases stayed unmatched. CDR3 in amino acids: CASVQLAGNEQFF. CDR3 nucleotide sequence: TGTGCCAGCGTCCAGCTAGCGGGGAATGAGCAGTTCTTC. The complete variable domain, with remaining parts taken from reference TRBV18 and TRBJ2-1, reads NAGVMQNPRHLVRRRGQEARLRCSPMKGHSHVYWYRQLPEEGLKFMVYLQKENIIDESGMPKERFSAEFPKEGPSILRIQQVVRGDSAAYFCASVQLAGNEQFFGPGTRLTVL.

The genes are TRBV7-8 and TRBJ2-7; 9 bases match TRBD2. V shed 4 bases and J 2 bases; nucleotides not matched to a gene: 3. The CDR3 spans 14 residues. Germline V CDR1 and CDR2: SGHVS, FQNEAQ. CDR3 amino acids: CASSSVAGAYEQYF. The CDR3 DNA reads as TGTGCCAGCAGCTCCGTAGCGGGGGCCTACGAGCAGTACTTC. The variable domain in full, with the rest retrieved from reference TRBV7-8 and TRBJ2-7, is GAGVSQSPRYKVAKRGQDVALRCDPISGHVSLFWYQQALGQGPEFLTYFQNEAQLDKSGLPSDRFFAERPEGSVSTLKIQRTQQEDSAVYLCASSSVAGAYEQYFGPGTRLTVT.

This sequence joins TRBV30 and TRBJ2-2; D may match TRBD1 or TRBD2 (5 bases each). The CDR3 is made up of 16 amino acids. The germline V and J ends were trimmed by 4 bases and 3 bases, with 18 bases remaining between them. CDR1 and CDR2 (germline): GTSNPN, SVGIG (reference sequence). The CDR3 reads CAWMRARDLDTGELFF. The CDR3 nucleotides read TGTGCCTGGATGAGAGCCCGGGACCTTGACACCGGGGAGCTGTTTTTT. Full variable domain (outside the CDR3, taken from reference TRBV30 and TRBJ2-2): SQTIHQWPATLVQPVGSPLSLECTVEGTSNPNLYWYRQAAGRGLQLLFYSVGIGQISSEVPQNLSASRPQDRQFILSSKKLLLSDSGFYLCAWMRARDLDTGELFFGEGSRLTVL.

The J gene is TRBJ2-1, the V gene TRBV4-2; 12 nucleotides line up with TRBD1. Germline CDR1 LGHNA, CDR2 YNFKEQ. V shed 4 bases, J shed 1 base, and the junction held 20 bases outside the gene matches. The CDR3 spans 22 residues. The CDR3 loop is CASSLLLYRDRGPSGSYNEQFF. For the CDR3, the DNA is TGTGCCAGCAGCCTACTTCTGTACCGGGACAGGGGGCCCTCGGGGTCCTACAATGAGCAGTTCTTC.

The chain employs TRBV6-1 and TRBJ1-5; 7 nucleotides agree with TRBD1. CDR3 length equals 16 residues. After removal of 1 base from V and 5 bases from J, the junction contained 8 bases not matched to a gene. Germline V gene sequence: CDR1 MNHNS, CDR2 SASEGT. Here the CDR3 reads CASSEGTGEGYQPQHF. The CDR3 DNA reads TGTGCCAGCAGTGAAGGAACAGGGGAGGGGTATCAGCCCCAGCATTTT.

This chain connects TRBV9 to TRBJ2-5; tentatively, D is TRBD2 (7 bases). This CDR3 comprises 15 residues. Trimming removed 4 bases from V and 1 base from J, with 14 bases in between. Germline loops: CDR1 SGDLS, CDR2 YYNGEE. The CDR3 DNA sequence: TGTGCCAGCAGCCCTCGGGGGGCGCTCCAAGAGACCCAGTACTTC. Amino acid sequence: CASSPRGALQETQYF.

The V and J genes are TRBV7-8 and TRBJ2-7, with 8 bases that match TRBD1. CDR3 length: 15 residues. Germline loops: CDR1 SGHVS, CDR2 FQNEAQ. Trimming at V came to 1 base and at J to 4 bases, leaving 6 bases not matched to a gene. The CDR3 DNA is TGTGCCAGCAGCTTAGGGGCAGGGGGCGCATACGAGCAGTACTTC. The encoded protein is CASSLGAGGAYEQYF. The whole variable domain, filled in from reference TRBV7-8 and TRBJ2-7, reads GAGVSQSPRYKVAKRGQDVALRCDPISGHVSLFWYQQALGQGPEFLTYFQNEAQLDKSGLPSDRFFAERPEGSVSTLKIQRTQQEDSAVYLCASSLGAGGAYEQYFGPGTRLTVT.

This chain connects TRBV11-2 to TRBJ2-1; 10 bases are a match to TRBD2. V trimming: 5 bases; J trimming: 8 bases; junction bases outside the gene matches: 12. This CDR3 is built from 16 residues. The germline V gene has CDR1 SGHAT and CDR2 FQNNGV. CDR3 protein: CASSPPTSGIGYEQFF. CDR3 DNA sequence: TGTGCCAGCAGCCCCCCCACTAGCGGGATTGGGTATGAGCAGTTCTTC.

This chain joins TRBV2 and TRBJ2-1; maybe TRBD2 (5 bases). The CDR3 contains 12 residues. Germline V gives CDR1 SNHLY, CDR2 FYNNEI. V was clipped by 6 bases and J by 9 bases, with 12 bases between them. This CDR3 reads CASRVTAGEQFF. The CDR3, as DNA: TGTGCCAGCAGGGTGACTGCGGGTGAGCAGTTCTTC.

The chain is built from TRBV11-2 and TRBJ1-2; the D is unclear. Germline V gene sequence: CDR1 SGHAT, CDR2 FQNNGV. Trimming removed 5 bases from V and 2 bases from J, with 6 bases in between. The length of the CDR3 is 12 residues. CDR3 sequence reads: CASSRSNYGYTF. In DNA form, the CDR3 reads TGTGCCAGCAGCCGGTCGAACTATGGCTACACCTTC.

This sequence joins TRBV28 and TRBJ1-4; the D gene is possibly TRBD1 (5 bases). Trimming removed 5 bases from V and 7 bases from J, with 20 bases in between. The germline V gene encodes CDR1 MDHEN and CDR2 SYDVKM. CDR3 size: 16 residues. As DNA, the CDR3 is TGTGCCAGCAGTGGGCCTACTGGGTCGGGGGGTGAAAAACTGTTTTTT. Translating it yields CASSGPTGSGGEKLFF.

The chain recombines TRBV4-3 with TRBJ2-1; the match to TRBD2 covers 10 bases. Germline-derived CDR1 and CDR2 are LGHNA and YSLEER. With V trimmed by 4 bases and J by 10 bases, 10 bases remained unmatched. The CDR3 runs to 15 residues. The DNA for the CDR3 is TGCGCCAGCAGCCGAAGCGGGAGGGCCGGGGGGGAGCAGTTCTTC. Amino acid sequence: CASSRSGRAGGEQFF.

The chain uses TRBV28 and TRBJ1-6; 9 bases line up with TRBD1. The junction had 4 bases not matched to a gene; V was cut back by 3 bases and J by 7 bases. CDR3 length: 15 amino acids. Per the germline V gene, CDR1 is MDHEN and CDR2 is SYDVKM. CDR3 protein: CASSFRDRANSPLHF. The CDR3 coding sequence is TGTGCCAGCAGTTTCCGGGACAGGGCAAATTCACCCCTCCACTTT.

This chain links TRBV10-3 with TRBJ2-7; no reliable D call. Trimming removed 6 bases from V and 4 bases from J, with 13 bases in between. This CDR3 comprises 13 residues. Germline CDR1 and CDR2: ENHRY and SYGVKD. The CDR3 DNA sequence: TGTGCCATCAGGAGCAGCTCGATGTACGAGCAGTACTTC. Its translation: CAIRSSSMYEQYF.

The chain uses TRBV7-2 and TRBJ1-2; a weak D match, TRBD1 (5 bases). The CDR3 has 15 residues. CDR1 is SGHTA, CDR2 FQGNSA, per germline. The ends were cut back, 1 base at V and 5 bases at J, with 14 bases in the middle. The CDR3 coding sequence is TGTGCCAGCAGCTTAGGGTCACCAGGGATTTATGGCTACACCTTC. This encodes CASSLGSPGIYGYTF.

Note on this clone: One end of the junction is discordant with germline, which a read error may explain. The rearrangement links TRBV6-1 to TRBJ1-1, with D possibly being TRBD1 (6 bases). Germline V gene sequence: CDR1 MNHNS, CDR2 SASEGT. This CDR3 has 13 amino acids. The chain's CDR3 is CASSERGNAEAFF. The DNA of the CDR3 is TGTGCCAGCAGTGAAAGGGGGAACGCTGAAGCTTTCTTT.

The chain recombines TRBV30 with TRBJ2-3; D gene uncertain. The germline gives CDR1 GTSNPN, CDR2 SVGIG (reference sequence). The CDR3 spans 11 residues. V was shortened by 2 bases and J by 6 bases, with 6 bases between the two germline ends. The CDR3, as DNA: TGTGCCTGGAGTCTGCGTGATACGCAGTATTTT. Encoded protein: CAWSLRDTQYF.

For the CDR3, the DNA is TGTGCCAGCAGCCCCAGACCGGGACAAGCGATTTTGCCCCTCCACTTT. As protein: CASSPRPGQAILPLHF. The chain employs TRBV7-8 and TRBJ1-6, with a possible D match to TRBD1 (6 bases). CDR1 SGHVS and CDR2 FQNEAQ come from the germline V gene. Trimming cost V 5 bases and J 13 bases, with 24 bases left between them. The CDR3 loop spans 16 amino acids.

The chain recombines TRBV19 with TRBJ1-1; D is perhaps TRBD1 (5 bases). V lost 5 bases to trimming and J lost 3 bases, with 16 bases between them. The CDR3 is made up of 15 amino acids. Germline V CDR1 and CDR2: LNHDA, SQIVND (reference sequence). The CDR3 nucleotides read TGTGCCAGTAGTGCTGGAGGGACGGTTTACACTGAAGCTTTCTTT. Its translation is CASSAGGTVYTEAFF.

A few counts support this clone. This chain joins TRBV6-5 and TRBJ2-2; D remains ambiguous. V was trimmed by 3 bases and J by 0 bases, leaving 8 bases between them. The CDR3 contains 15 residues. Germline values: CDR1 MNHEY, CDR2 SVGAGI. The CDR3 bases are TGTGCCAGCAGTTATGATGGGCCGAACACCGGGGAGCTGTTTTTT. Translated, it gives CASSYDGPNTGELFF.

V gene TRBV19 combines with J gene TRBJ2-1; D unresolved. CDR3 length: 11 amino acids. Trimming left V 11 bases short and J 3 bases short, with 8 bases between. CDR1 LNHDA and CDR2 SQIVND come from the germline V gene (reference sequence). CDR3 sequence reads: CASTNYNEQFF. The CDR3 nucleotides read TGTGCCTCAACCAACTACAATGAGCAGTTCTTC.

This clone was detected once. The V gene is TRBV19, the J gene TRBJ2-6; 8 bases are a match to TRBD1. CDR1 is LNHDA and CDR2 is SQIVND in the germline V gene (reference sequence). The CDR3 is 15 amino acids. V was clipped by 5 bases and J by 4 bases; unmatched bases: 4. The CDR3 DNA reads TGTGCCAGTAGTCCTAGACAGGGGGGGGCCAACGTCCTGACTTTC. The encoded protein is CASSPRQGGANVLTF. Together with reference TRBV19 and TRBJ2-6, the CDR3 gives the full variable domain: DGGITQSPKYLFRKEGQNVTLSCEQNLNHDAMYWYRQDPGQGLRLIYYSQIVNDFQKGDIAEGYSVSREKKESFPLTVTSAQKNPTAFYLCASSPRQGGANVLTFGAGSRLTVL.

The chain couples TRBV6-5 to TRBJ1-2, with D possibly TRBD1 on 5 matching bases. The CDR3 has 14 amino acids. V was cut by 6 bases and J by 0 bases, with 11 bases left in between. Germline CDR1 and CDR2: MNHEY and SVGAGI. CDR3 residues: CASSLGPTNYGYTF. In DNA, the CDR3 is TGTGCCAGCAGCTTGGGACCGACTAACTATGGCTACACCTTC.

This clone has just one count. The V and J genes are TRBV6-6 and TRBJ2-1; tentative D call: TRBD2 (6 bases). CDR3 size: 14 residues. Germline-derived CDR1 and CDR2 are MNHNY and SVGAGI (reference sequence). With 7 bases removed from V and 1 base from J, the gap between germline ends came to 11 bases. CDR3 amino acids: CASTRLVSYNEQFF. The DNA of the CDR3 is TGTGCCAGCACCCGACTAGTTTCCTACAATGAGCAGTTCTTC.

This clone was counted a single time. The rearrangement links TRBV10-3 to TRBJ2-3; D not resolved. This CDR3 has 12 amino acids. Trimming removed 6 bases at V and 1 base at J, with 5 bases between. Germline V gives CDR1 ENHRY, CDR2 SYGVKD. CDR3 sequence: CAISTGTDTQYF. CDR3 DNA sequence: TGTGCCATCAGCACAGGCACAGATACGCAGTATTTT.

This chain links TRBV6-5 with TRBJ2-5; 11 nucleotides line up with TRBD1. The CDR3 is 16 residues long. V dropped 0 bases and J dropped 5; count of bases not matched to a gene: 5. CDR1 and CDR2 from the germline V gene are MNHEY and SVGAGI. CDR3 sequence reads: CASSYSGTGGGETQYF. CDR3 nucleotide sequence: TGTGCCAGCAGTTACTCTGGGACAGGGGGAGGGGAGACCCAGTACTTC.

The rearrangement uses TRBV10-3 and TRBJ1-3; possible D gene TRBD1, 5 bases. The V end was cut by 9 bases, the J end by 0 bases, with 9 bases between. The CDR3 runs 13 residues. Germline lookup yields CDR1 ENHRY and CDR2 SYGVKD. The CDR3 bases are TGTGCCATAAGACAGCTCTCTGGAAACACCATATATTTT. Translation: CAIRQLSGNTIYF.

The chain joins TRBV2 to TRBJ2-3; 8 nucleotides align to TRBD2. Germline loops: CDR1 SNHLY, CDR2 FYNNEI. The CDR3 is 15 residues long. Trimming at V came to 4 bases and at J to 3 bases, leaving 6 bases not matched to a gene. CDR3 nucleotides: TGTGCCAGCAGTGGGCGGACTAGCCGAACAGATACGCAGTATTTT. It yields the protein CASSGRTSRTDTQYF. The full variable domain, rest sourced from reference TRBV2 and TRBJ2-3, is EPEVTQTPSHQVTQMGQEVILRCVPISNHLYFYWYRQILGQKVEFLVSFYNNEISEKSEIFDDQFSVERPDGSNFTLKIRSTKLEDSAMYFCASSGRTSRTDTQYFGPGTRLTVL.